This passage covers 2 T cell receptor beta chains from one sample sequenced in a study of T cell repertoires in cytomegalovirus infection. MiXCR, run by TCRdb on the reads, gives a single entry per CDR3 protein. The profile shows 150,000 to 160,000 distinct CDR3 sequences, around a quarter of them singletons. The specimen was PBMCs. The source of these receptors is a human donor in good health (CMV status not recorded). Some clones in this sample may be carry-over from other donors' samples.

CDR3 loop: CSARDGRGTGELFF. The DNA of the CDR3 is TGCAGTGCTAGAGACGGGAGGGGGACCGGGGAGCTGTTTTTT. The rearrangement links TRBV20-1 to TRBJ2-2; TRBD2 matches at 8 bases. V lost 0 bases and J lost 5; bases outside the gene matches: 2. The CDR3 loop spans 14 amino acids. The germline V gene has CDR1 DFQATT and CDR2 SNEGSKA (reference sequence).

This clonotype was seen at least ten times. The rearrangement joins TRBV7-6 to TRBJ1-5; maybe TRBD1 (5 bases). The V gene's germline CDR1 is SGHVS and CDR2 FNYEAQ. Trimming removed 5 bases from V and 1 base from J, with 9 bases in between. CDR3 length equals 14 residues. In DNA, the CDR3 is TGTGCCAGCAGCGCACAGGAAAGCAATCAGCCCCAGCATTTT. It is translated as CASSAQESNQPQHF.